These 16 T cell receptor beta chains were all obtained from the same sample, sequenced in a study of blood T cell repertoires in COVID-19. Some clones are missing from TCRdb's copy, which holds only in-frame ones; the method was immunoSEQ multiplex PCR. This table has roughly 98,000 clones, roughly 92% appearing once. Sequencing used peripheral blood. The receptors here all came from a woman between 55 and 75 years old with active COVID-19.

The chain combines TRBV9 with TRBJ2-1, with 8 bases fitting TRBD2. The J segment lost 8 bases and the V segment lost 2 bases, leaving 9 bases of the junction unmatched. This CDR3 comprises 15 residues. CDR1 and CDR2 (germline): SGDLS, YYNGEE. CDR3 nucleotides: TGTGCCAGCAGCGTTCGTCCGGGAGGGCCTGATGAGCAGTTCTTC. This gives the protein CASSVRPGGPDEQFF.

V and J are TRBV5-4 and TRBJ2-4; 7 nucleotides agree with TRBD1. This CDR3 region has 16 residues. Trimming took 4 bases from V and 0 from J; bases not matched to a gene: 7. Germline V lookup: CDR1 SGHNT, CDR2 YYREEE (reference sequence). The CDR3 region has the DNA TGTGCCAGCAGCCCTGGACAGGATCTAGCCAAAAACATTCAGTACTTC. Its translation is CASSPGQDLAKNIQYF.

The chain has TRBV12-3 or TRBV12-4 and TRBJ2-1; the D gene is possibly TRBD1 (6 bases). This CDR3 region has 13 residues. V lost 3 bases, J lost 6 bases, and 9 bases lay in between. The chain's CDR3 is CASSFSRGNEQFF. The CDR3 coding sequence is TGTGCCAGCAGTTTTAGCAGGGGCAATGAGCAGTTCTTC.

V is TRBV6-2 or TRBV6-3 and J is TRBJ2-7, with 9 bases lining up with TRBD2. V was pared by 6 bases and J by 2 bases, with 20 bases of the junction left unmatched. The germline CDR1 and CDR2 sequences are MNHEY and SVGEGT. The CDR3 length is 19 residues. The CDR3 is CASSPDRALAGVWTYEQYF. CDR3 sequence (DNA): TGTGCCAGCAGCCCCGACAGGGCACTAGCGGGTGTGTGGACCTACGAGCAGTACTTC.

V is TRBV4-3 and J is TRBJ2-5; 10 nucleotides align to TRBD1. In germline, CDR1 is LGHNA, CDR2 YSLEER. V trimming: 5 bases; J trimming: 5 bases; junction bases outside the gene matches: 8. This CDR3 is 15 amino acids long. The CDR3 nucleotides read TGCGCCAGCAGCTCCACCGAGACAGGGGGCGAGACCCAGTACTTC. Translation: CASSSTETGGETQYF.

The rearrangement joins TRBV18 to TRBJ2-7; 7 bases agree with TRBD1. With V trimmed by 0 bases and J by 2 bases, 1 base remained unmatched. The CDR3 runs 14 residues. CDR1 is KGHSH and CDR2 is LQKENI in the germline V gene. Written as DNA, the CDR3 is TGTGCCAGCTCACCACCGACAGGGCCCTACGAGCAGTACTTC. Protein: CASSPPTGPYEQYF. Variable domain in full (rest from reference TRBV18 and TRBJ2-7): NAGVMQNPRHLVRRRGQEARLRCSPMKGHSHVYWYRQLPEEGLKFMVYLQKENIIDESGMPKERFSAEFPKEGPSILRIQQVVRGDSAAYFCASSPPTGPYEQYFGPGTRLTVT.

This rearrangement joins TRBV7-2 to TRBJ2-7, with 8 bases identical to TRBD2. From germline, CDR1 is SGHTA and CDR2 FQGNSA. The J segment lost 5 bases and the V segment lost 5 bases, leaving 11 bases of the junction unmatched. This CDR3 is 15 amino acids long. CDR3 DNA sequence: TGTGCCAGCAGCCCCCGGGGGGGAAGGGTAAACGAGCAGTACTTC. The encoded protein is CASSPRGGRVNEQYF.

This chain connects TRBV5-1 to TRBJ1-4, with 12 bases aligning to TRBD1. CDR1 and CDR2 (germline): SGHRS, YFSETQ. There are 14 residues in the CDR3. Trimming took 4 bases from V and 8 from J; bases not matched to a gene: 3. The CDR3 nucleotides read TGCGCCAGCAGCCGGGACAGGGGGCAGGAAAAACTGTTTTTT. Protein: CASSRDRGQEKLFF.

The chain has TRBV3-1 (or the pseudogene TRBV3-2) and TRBJ2-4, with 10 bases matching TRBD2. Germline assignment: CDR1 LGHDT and CDR2 YNNKEL (reference sequence). The CDR3 totals 20 residues. The V gene end was trimmed by 1 base and the J gene end by 0 bases; junction bases not matched to a gene: 12. The chain's CDR3 is CASSQVGTSVRDLAKNIQYF. The CDR3 DNA follows: TGTGCCAGCAGCCAAGTGGGGACTAGCGTAAGAGACCTAGCCAAAAACATTCAGTACTTC.

CDR3 in DNA: TGTGCCAGTAGTATCGGGGGAGCGAGGAATGAGCAGTTCTTC. Encoded protein: CASSIGGARNEQFF. This chain joins TRBV19 and TRBJ2-1, with D possibly matching TRBD2 (6 bases). This CDR3 is built from 14 residues. The ends were cut back, 3 bases at V and 7 bases at J, with 13 bases in the middle. The germline V gene encodes CDR1 LNHDA and CDR2 SQIVND (reference sequence).

The V call is TRBV29-1, the J call TRBJ2-7, with D perhaps TRBD1 (6 bases). CDR3 length: 13 residues. The ends were cut back, 4 bases at V and 5 bases at J, with 15 bases in the middle. Germline-derived CDR1 and CDR2 are SQVTM and ANQGSEA. DNA of the CDR3: TGCAGCGTTGTAGGACAGTATTACCACGAGCAGTACTTC. This sequence encodes CSVVGQYYHEQYF.

This chain connects TRBV28 to TRBJ2-6; 12 nucleotides align to TRBD1. With 7 bases clipped from V and 4 bases from J, the junction kept 11 bases outside the gene matches. The CDR3 is made up of 18 amino acids. The germline gives CDR1 MDHEN, CDR2 SYDVKM. The CDR3: CASTTPGQGALGANVLTF. CDR3 in DNA: TGTGCCAGCACCACGCCGGGACAGGGGGCGCTCGGGGCCAACGTCCTGACTTTC. Filled out from reference TRBV28 and TRBJ2-6, the complete variable domain reads DVKVTQSSRYLVKRTGEKVFLECVQDMDHENMFWYRQDPGLGLRLIYFSYDVKMKEKGDIPEGYSVSREKKERFSLILESASTNQTSMYLCASTTPGQGALGANVLTFGAGSRLTVL.

The chain carries TRBV10-3 and TRBJ1-5, with D perhaps matching TRBD1 (6 bases). CDR1 is ENHRY, CDR2 SYGVKD, per germline. The V and J ends lost 0 bases and 4 bases respectively, with 10 bases between them. The length of the CDR3 is 15 residues. DNA for the CDR3: TGTGCCATCAGTGAGTCCCAAACAGGGAATCAGCCCCAGCATTTT. Protein: CAISESQTGNQPQHF.

The chain recombines TRBV3-1 (or the pseudogene TRBV3-2) with TRBJ1-1; D not resolved. The V and J ends lost 3 bases and 0 bases respectively, with 14 bases between them. This CDR3 region has 16 residues. Germline V lookup: CDR1 LGHDT, CDR2 YNNKEL (reference sequence). The CDR3 nucleotides read TGTGCCAGCAGCCATCGTCAGTCCCAGATGAACACTGAAGCTTTCTTT. Its protein product is CASSHRQSQMNTEAFF.

On this clone itself: Other DNA variants within this sample encode the same CDR3. The genes are TRBV30 and TRBJ1-1; D might be TRBD1 (5 bases). CDR1 and CDR2 (germline): GTSNPN, SVGIG (reference sequence). This CDR3 has 13 residues. Trimming left V 2 bases short and J 3 bases short, with 10 bases between. CDR3 sequence (DNA): TGTGCCTGGAGTAGGGGATTGGACACTGAAGCTTTCTTT. Amino acids: CAWSRGLDTEAFF.

The rearrangement joins TRBV28 to TRBJ2-7; 7 bases agree with TRBD2. V lost 6 bases and J lost 7; bases outside the gene matches: 12. The CDR3 runs 14 residues. Germline V CDR1 and CDR2: MDHEN, SYDVKM. The CDR3 is CASRGGPSQLEQYF. Here the CDR3 DNA reads TGTGCCAGCAGGGGAGGGCCTTCCCAGCTGGAGCAGTACTTC.